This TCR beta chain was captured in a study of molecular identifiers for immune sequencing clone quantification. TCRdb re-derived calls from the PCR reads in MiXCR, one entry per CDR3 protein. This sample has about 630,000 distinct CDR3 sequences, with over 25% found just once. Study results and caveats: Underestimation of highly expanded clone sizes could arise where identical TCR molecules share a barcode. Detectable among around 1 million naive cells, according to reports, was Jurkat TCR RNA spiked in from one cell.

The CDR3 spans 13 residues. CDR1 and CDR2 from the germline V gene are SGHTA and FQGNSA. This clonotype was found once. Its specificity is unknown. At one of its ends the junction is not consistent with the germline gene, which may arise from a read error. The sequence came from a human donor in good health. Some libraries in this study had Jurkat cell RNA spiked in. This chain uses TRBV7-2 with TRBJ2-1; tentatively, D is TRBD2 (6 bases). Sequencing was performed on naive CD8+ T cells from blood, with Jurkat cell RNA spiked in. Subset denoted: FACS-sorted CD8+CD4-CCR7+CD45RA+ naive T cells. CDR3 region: CASSRLGYDEQSF. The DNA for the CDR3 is TGTGCCAGCAGCCGACTAGGTTACGATGAGCAGTCCTTC.